This section outlines one TCR beta chain sequence together with its context. Random hexamers primed reverse transcription of roughly 0.5 to 1 ug RNA. TCRdb analysed the immunoSEQ multiplex PCR reads with MiXCR anew, one entry per CDR3 protein. The table lists 150,000 to 200,000 distinct CDR3 sequences, approximately 90% of them singletons. This record comes from a study of CD8 T cells in Susac syndrome. The CDR3 spans 12 residues. V was trimmed by 3 bases and J by 4 bases, leaving 3 bases between them. Controls were drawn from healthy donors and were matched for age and sex. The rearrangement links TRBV12-3 or TRBV12-4 to TRBJ1-4; no reliable D call. This TCR came from a human donor in good health. The sample comprised CD4+ T cells from PBMCs. CDR3 sequence (DNA): TGTGCCAGCAGTTTCGGTAATGAAAAACTGTTTTTT. It encodes CASSFGNEKLFF.